This is a list of T cell receptor beta chains from one sample in a study of regulatory T cells in long-lasting Graves disease. TCRdb recomputed calls from the multiplex PCR reads with MiXCR, one row per CDR3 protein. The repertoire holds 400,000 to 450,000 distinct CDR3 sequences, with about a sixth as singletons. These sequences were also reported in another study, on T cells in Graves' hyperthyroidism and ophthalmopathy.

The sample was peripheral blood mononuclear cells (PBMCs), taken at new diagnosis, from a patient treated with antithyroid drugs. Source of these receptors: a woman aged 25-40 years with Graves disease. Both conserved end residues are part of each CDR3. The order of the fields is V gene, clone size, J gene, D gene, CDR3 DNA, CDR3 protein. The D gene is left open where the match is weak. The size of a clone is reported for some rows only, either as once, few or many, or as a class for expanded clones.

V gene: TRBV5-4
clone size: .
J gene: TRBJ2-4
D gene: .
CDR3 DNA: TGTGCCAGCAGCGGGACTAAAAACATTCAGTACTTC
CDR3 protein: CASSGTKNIQYF

V gene: TRBV2
clone size: many
J gene: TRBJ1-1
D gene: .
CDR3 DNA: TGTGCCAGCATTCTGGGGGGCTGGATCACTGAAGCTTTCTTT
CDR3 protein: CASILGGWITEAFF

V gene: TRBV19
clone size: few
J gene: TRBJ2-7
D gene: TRBD2
CDR3 DNA: TGTGCCAGTAGTGCGCTGGCTAGCGGGAGGATGTCCTACGAGCAGTACTTC
CDR3 protein: CASSALASGRMSYEQYF

V gene: TRBV12-3/TRBV12-4
clone size: .
J gene: TRBJ2-2
D gene: .
CDR3 DNA: TGTGCCAGCAGTTTAGTAGGGACTTACGGGGAGCTGTTTTTT
CDR3 protein: CASSLVGTYGELFF

V gene: TRBV27
clone size: few
J gene: TRBJ1-4
D gene: .
CDR3 DNA: TGTGCCAGCAGTTTGGGTCGGCGCCGTAATGAAAAACTGTTTTTT
CDR3 protein: CASSLGRRRNEKLFF

V gene: TRBV14
clone size: few
J gene: TRBJ2-1
D gene: TRBD1
CDR3 DNA: TGTGCCAGCAGCCAAGCTAAACAGGGGGCCTACAATGAGCAGTTCTTC
CDR3 protein: CASSQAKQGAYNEQFF

V gene: TRBV24-1
clone size: few
J gene: TRBJ2-2
D gene: .
CDR3 DNA: TGTGCCACCTCAGCGGACCCCACCGGGGAGCTGTTTTTT
CDR3 protein: CATSADPTGELFF

V gene: TRBV2
clone size: many
J gene: TRBJ2-7
D gene: .
CDR3 DNA: TGTGCCAGCAGTGGGGAATATAGGTCAGACGAGCAGTACTTC
CDR3 protein: CASSGEYRSDEQYF

V gene: TRBV6-5
clone size: .
J gene: TRBJ1-3
D gene: TRBD1
CDR3 DNA: TGTGCCAGCAGTTACTTGCCAGGGGGTACTACGAACTCTGGAAACACCATATATTTT
CDR3 protein: CASSYLPGGTTNSGNTIYF

V gene: TRBV6-1
clone size: few
J gene: TRBJ2-2
D gene: .
CDR3 DNA: TGTGCCAGCAGTCCCTCCGGGAACGGGGAGCTGTTTTTT
CDR3 protein: CASSPSGNGELFF

V gene: TRBV27
clone size: .
J gene: TRBJ1-6
D gene: .
CDR3 DNA: TGTGCCAGCAGGCCCCGTGTGGTGAATTCACCCCTCCACTTT
CDR3 protein: CASRPRVVNSPLHF

V gene: TRBV7-2
clone size: many
J gene: TRBJ2-7
D gene: TRBD2
CDR3 DNA: TGTGCCAGCAGCTTAGCTGGAGGGGGGACTAGCGGGAGTTACGAGCAGTACTTC
CDR3 protein: CASSLAGGGTSGSYEQYF

V gene: TRBV15
clone size: many
J gene: TRBJ1-1
D gene: .
CDR3 DNA: TGTGCCACCAGCAGAGATCTGGGACCGAGGGGGGCTGAAGCTTTCTTT
CDR3 protein: CATSRDLGPRGAEAFF

V gene: TRBV6-1
clone size: .
J gene: TRBJ1-5
D gene: .
CDR3 DNA: TGTGCCAGCAGTGACCAAAGACATCGGCCCCAGCATTTT
CDR3 protein: CASSDQRHRPQHF

V gene: TRBV4-1
clone size: few
J gene: TRBJ2-7
D gene: .
CDR3 DNA: TGCGCCAGCAGCCAAGAGTTAACAAGCTCCTACGAGCAGTACTTC
CDR3 protein: CASSQELTSSYEQYF

V gene: TRBV20-1
clone size: many
J gene: TRBJ2-1
D gene: TRBD2
CDR3 DNA: TGCAGTGCCCTTAGCGGGGGGCTCTACAATGAGCAGTTCTTC
CDR3 protein: CSALSGGLYNEQFF

V gene: TRBV10-3
clone size: many
J gene: TRBJ2-4
D gene: TRBD2
CDR3 DNA: TGTGCCATCAGTGAGATCCACTTACTAGCGAGTCTTGTGCTAGCCAAAAACATTCAGTACTTC
CDR3 protein: CAISEIHLLASLVLAKNIQYF

V gene: TRBV28
clone size: .
J gene: TRBJ1-5
D gene: .
CDR3 DNA: TGTGCCAGCAGTTTATACGGGACAAGCAATCAGCCCCAGCATTTT
CDR3 protein: CASSLYGTSNQPQHF

V gene: TRBV27
clone size: few
J gene: TRBJ2-7
D gene: .
CDR3 DNA: TGTGCCAGCAGTTACAGGGGACCGGGGGTCACCTCCTACGAGCAGTACTTC
CDR3 protein: CASSYRGPGVTSYEQYF

V gene: TRBV20-1
clone size: .
J gene: TRBJ2-5
D gene: TRBD1
CDR3 DNA: TGCAGTGCTAGGGACAGGGTCCGCGAGACCCAGTACTTC
CDR3 protein: CSARDRVRETQYF

V gene: TRBV20-1
clone size: many
J gene: TRBJ2-1
D gene: TRBD2
CDR3 DNA: TGCAGTGCTAGGATGCGGGAGGGACCATTTGAGGAGCAGTTCTTC
CDR3 protein: CSARMREGPFEEQFF

V gene: TRBV12-3/TRBV12-4
clone size: many
J gene: TRBJ2-1
D gene: TRBD2
CDR3 DNA: TGTGCCAGCAGGTGGACTAGTGCAGACAATGAGCAGTTCTTC
CDR3 protein: CASRWTSADNEQFF

V gene: TRBV29-1
clone size: few
J gene: TRBJ1-1
D gene: TRBD1
CDR3 DNA: TGCAGCGTTGGGAGGGGGACAGGGGGGATGAACACTGAAGCTTTCTTT
CDR3 protein: CSVGRGTGGMNTEAFF

V gene: TRBV12-5
clone size: many
J gene: TRBJ2-4
D gene: .
CDR3 DNA: TGTGCTAGTGGTCCCCTTTCTGGGGAGGAGGCCAAAAACATTCAGTACTTC
CDR3 protein: CASGPLSGEEAKNIQYF

V gene: TRBV20-1
clone size: many
J gene: TRBJ2-7
D gene: TRBD1
CDR3 DNA: TGCAGTGCTAGAGAAATTAGGACAGGGACGGCCTACGAGCAGTACTTC
CDR3 protein: CSAREIRTGTAYEQYF

V gene: TRBV20-1
clone size: many
J gene: TRBJ2-1
D gene: TRBD2
CDR3 DNA: TGCAGTGCTACGACTAGCGGGAGGACCTACAATGAGCAGTTCTTC
CDR3 protein: CSATTSGRTYNEQFF

V gene: TRBV6-1
clone size: few
J gene: TRBJ2-5
D gene: .
CDR3 DNA: TGTGCCAGCAGTCACCCTTCGGGAGCTGGAGAGACCCAGTACTTC
CDR3 protein: CASSHPSGAGETQYF